The 30 T cell receptor beta chains listed next were all sequenced from one sample in a study of T cell clusters in autoimmune cytopenias. Multiplex touch-down PCR amplified TRB using TRB-A and TRB-B pools in one tube. TCRdb reprocessed the multiplex PCR reads and keeps a single row for each CDR3 protein, giving no DNA. The listing records 2,000 to 2,500 distinct CDR3 sequences. TRB was amplified from roughly 270 ng of peripheral blood genomic DNA per sample. A further study also used this sample, focusing on T cell repertoires in aging, cancer and after chemotherapy.

The specimen sequenced was peripheral blood. Receptor source: a human donor with an autoimmune cytopenia or autoimmune hepatitis (not recorded which).

This clonotype is labeled medium-sized based on frequency. V is TRBV6-1 and J is TRBJ2-5; TCRdb selects TRBD1, and the lack of DNA leaves this call unchecked. CDR3 size: 16 residues. Per germline, CDR1 MNHNS and CDR2 SASEGT. CDR3 in amino acids: CASSGGPGAGGETQYF.

Measured by frequency, this clonotype is medium-sized (0.01 to 0.1%). This rearrangement joins TRBV7-9 to TRBJ2-3; TCRdb returns TRBD2, unconfirmable since there is no DNA. Germline-derived CDR1 and CDR2 are SEHNR and FQNEAQ (reference sequence). The CDR3 length is 14 residues. CDR3 region: CASGEALSTDTQYF. Together with reference TRBV7-9 and TRBJ2-3, the CDR3 gives the full variable domain: DTGVSQNPRHKITKRGQNVTFRCDPISEHNRLYWYRQTLGQGPEFLTYFQNEAQLEKSRLLSDRFSAERPKGSFSTLEIQRTEQGDSAMYLCASGEALSTDTQYFGPGTRLTVL.

This clonotype ranks as medium-sized in terms of frequency. The rearrangement uses TRBV19 and TRBJ1-1; TCRdb reports TRBD1, a call that lacks DNA to check it against. CDR1 is LNHDA and CDR2 is SQIVND in the germline V gene (reference sequence). This CDR3 region has 18 residues. This CDR3 reads CASSMGLGALGMNTEAFF.

V gene TRBV6-5 combines with J gene TRBJ2-5; without DNA, the TCRdb call of TRBD2 cannot be checked. CDR1 is MNHEY, CDR2 SVGAGI, per germline. CDR3 size: 14 residues. The CDR3 loop is CASSPAIAEETQYF.

In terms of frequency, this clonotype is medium-sized. The chain joins TRBV27 to TRBJ2-7; with no DNA, the TCRdb D assignment of TRBD1 cannot be verified. This CDR3 is built from 14 residues. Germline CDR1 is MNHEY and CDR2 is SMNVEV (reference sequence). This CDR3 is CASSLVQGAGEQYF.

In terms of frequency, this clonotype is medium-sized. The chain has TRBV5-5 and TRBJ2-1; checking the TCRdb D call of TRBD2 is not possible without DNA. This CDR3 is 16 amino acids long. CDR1 and CDR2 from the germline V gene are SGHKS and YYEKEE (reference sequence). The CDR3 loop is CASSLYKGTASDEQFF.

The V gene is TRBV5-5, the J gene TRBJ1-5. CDR1 SGHKS and CDR2 YYEKEE come from the germline V gene (reference sequence). The CDR3 is 16 residues long. The CDR3 loop reads CASSLLPDGLNQPQHF.

The chain employs TRBV6-6 and TRBJ1-1; TCRdb indicates TRBD1, and absent DNA this call remains unverified. CDR1 MNHNY and CDR2 SVGAGI come from the germline V gene (reference sequence). This CDR3 is built from 14 residues. CDR3 amino acids: CASSSPVPNTEAFF.

The CDR3 spells CASSVLAGNEQFF. This chain links TRBV19 with TRBJ2-1; with no DNA, the TCRdb D assignment of TRBD2 cannot be verified. The CDR3 covers 13 residues. Germline CDR1 and CDR2: LNHDA and SQIVND (reference sequence).

By frequency, this clonotype registers medium-sized. V gene TRBV19 combines with J gene TRBJ2-7; as DNA is missing, the TRBD2 call by TCRdb cannot be tested. Germline lookup yields CDR1 LNHDA and CDR2 SQIVND (reference sequence). This CDR3 has 16 amino acids. CDR3 loop: CASRGLAEGGSYEQYF.

The chain links TRBV27 to TRBJ1-2. This CDR3 has 14 amino acids. Germline V CDR1 and CDR2: MNHEY, SMNVEV (reference sequence). The CDR3 loop is CASSLSPVVYGYTF.

This sequence joins TRBV5-6 and TRBJ2-7; the D gene TCRdb calls, TRBD2, cannot be checked with no DNA. CDR1 is SGHDT and CDR2 is YYEEEE in the germline V gene. The CDR3 loop spans 16 amino acids. CDR3 sequence: CASSWQGGGPSYEQYF.

V and J are TRBV6-5 and TRBJ2-7; TCRdb calls TRBD1, which cannot be checked without DNA. CDR3 length: 14 residues. Germline loops: CDR1 MNHEY, CDR2 SVGAGI. The CDR3 loop reads CASSYGTGDYEQYF.

Considering frequency, this clonotype is medium-sized. The CDR3 protein is CATSLPGAEETQYF. The rearrangement uses TRBV15 and TRBJ2-5; TCRdb's D gene call, TRBD1, goes unchecked for lack of DNA. Germline CDR1 and CDR2: LNHNV and YYDKDF (reference sequence). This CDR3 is built from 14 residues.

The chain links TRBV6-5 to TRBJ1-4. This CDR3 is 13 amino acids long. Per the germline V gene, CDR1 is MNHEY and CDR2 is SVGAGI. The CDR3: CASRPTRSEKLFF.

This clonotype is medium-sized by frequency. The rearrangement joins TRBV6-5 to TRBJ2-1; checking the TCRdb D call of TRBD1 is not possible without DNA. The CDR3 extends over 14 amino acids. Germline V gives CDR1 MNHEY, CDR2 SVGAGI. The CDR3 sequence is CASSYGGGYNEQFF.

This clonotype shows up as medium-sized by frequency. This chain uses TRBV29-1 with TRBJ1-3; TCRdb gives TRBD1 as the D gene, but with no DNA this cannot be confirmed. This CDR3 is built from 14 residues. Germline-derived CDR1 and CDR2 are SQVTM and ANQGSEA. This CDR3 reads CTTPGQSSGNTIYF. The entire variable domain, with the rest obtained from reference TRBV29-1 and TRBJ1-3, is as follows: SAVISQKPSRDICQRGTSLTIQCQVDSQVTMMFWYRQQPGQSLTLIATANQGSEATYESGFVIDKFPISRPNLTFSTLTVSNMSPEDSSIYLCTTPGQSSGNTIYFGEGSWLTVV.

The chain uses TRBV11-3 and TRBJ2-3. The CDR3 runs to 14 residues. The germline gives CDR1 SGHNT, CDR2 YENEEA. The CDR3 is CASSLVSSTDTQYF.

This clonotype is deemed medium-sized (0.01 to 0.1%) by its frequency. This sequence joins TRBV15 and TRBJ2-2; the TCRdb D gene call, TRBD2, has no DNA to confirm it. Germline V gene sequence: CDR1 LNHNV, CDR2 YYDKDF (reference sequence). The CDR3 is made up of 16 amino acids. The CDR3 protein is CATSREAGPNTGELFF.

By frequency, this clonotype is medium-sized. This rearrangement joins TRBV6-1 to TRBJ2-7; the D call from TCRdb, TRBD1, cannot be confirmed without DNA. The V gene's germline CDR1 is MNHNS and CDR2 SASEGT. The CDR3 spans 15 residues. The chain's CDR3 is CASSSQGWGTYEQYF.

Considering frequency, this clonotype is medium-sized. The chain recombines TRBV6-5 with TRBJ2-2; TCRdb designates TRBD1, a call that cannot be tested without DNA. This CDR3 region has 16 residues. Per the germline V gene, CDR1 is MNHEY and CDR2 is SVGAGI. Here the CDR3 reads CASLPENRPGPGELFF.

V and J are TRBV6-2 or TRBV6-3 and TRBJ2-7. Per the germline V gene, CDR1 is MNHEY and CDR2 is SVGEGT. The CDR3 length is 17 residues. Here the CDR3 reads CASSYSVGVLSSYEQYF.

The chain is built from TRBV6-2 or TRBV6-3 and TRBJ2-1; TCRdb reports TRBD1, a call that lacks DNA to check it against. There are 16 residues in the CDR3. CDR1 and CDR2 from the germline V gene are MNHEY and SVGEGT. CDR3 residues: CASSPTGKSSYNEQFF.

Considering frequency, this clonotype is medium-sized. The chain uses TRBV6-5 and TRBJ2-1; TCRdb reports TRBD1, a call that lacks DNA to check it against. The CDR3 loop spans 15 amino acids. CDR1 MNHEY and CDR2 SVGAGI come from the germline V gene. CDR3 loop: CASSYSLTAPGEQFF.

V usage is TRBV7-9 and J usage is TRBJ2-1; TCRdb's D gene call, TRBD1, goes unchecked for lack of DNA. The germline CDR1 and CDR2 sequences are SEHNR and FQNEAQ (reference sequence). This CDR3 is 15 amino acids long. CDR3 protein: CASSPPDSLVNEQFF.

V gene TRBV6-5 combines with J gene TRBJ1-6; the D call of TRBD1 rests on TCRdb alone, since no DNA is present to check it. Per the germline V gene, CDR1 is MNHEY and CDR2 is SVGAGI. This CDR3 contains 16 residues. The CDR3 is CASHGGLNSYNSPLHF.

This clonotype is called medium-sized (0.01 to 0.1%) based on its frequency. The chain couples TRBV30 to TRBJ2-3; with no DNA, the TCRdb D assignment of TRBD2 cannot be verified. Germline V lookup: CDR1 GTSNPN, CDR2 SVGIG (reference sequence). The length of the CDR3 is 15 residues. The CDR3 sequence is CAWSLGAGVADTQYF. The variable domain in full, with the rest retrieved from reference TRBV30 and TRBJ2-3, is SQTIHQWPATLVQPVGSPLSLECTVEGTSNPNLYWYRQAAGRGLQLLFYSVGIGQISSEVPQNLSASRPQDRQFILSSKKLLLSDSGFYLCAWSLGAGVADTQYFGPGTRLTVL.

This clonotype is medium-sized by frequency. The rearrangement joins TRBV11-3 to TRBJ1-2. The CDR3 sequence is 14 residues long. Germline V CDR1 and CDR2: SGHNT, YENEEA. CDR3 sequence reads: CASSLDNGKYGYTF.

The chain couples TRBV5-1 to TRBJ2-7; TCRdb's D call, TRBD2, is unchecked because there is no DNA. This CDR3 is built from 15 residues. Germline loops: CDR1 SGHRS, CDR2 YFSETQ. The CDR3 region is CASSLLAGGPYEQYF.

V is TRBV5-4 and J is TRBJ1-2. The CDR3 spans 12 residues. Germline CDR1 is SGHNT and CDR2 is YYREEE (reference sequence). CDR3 residues: CASSLGYYGYTF.